This TCR beta chain was sequenced during a study of CD8 T cell repertoires and HIV-1 epitope variants. About the study: Separate wells received one of Twenty-five Gag or Nef variant peptides. Epitopes were three Gag families plus Nef HW9 and YT9.

Study results and limitations: Roughly nine antigen-specific TCR beta clonotypes were found; five or six seemed cross-reactive to variants.

V dropped 3 bases and J dropped 4 bases, with 10 bases sitting between them. CDR1 is MNHEY and CDR2 is SMNVEV in the germline V gene (reference sequence). The CDR3 has 14 residues. On the immunoSEQ platform, TCR beta CDR3s were sequenced at survey depth. Assay used: immunoSEQ multiplex PCR; TCRdb lists only in-frame clones, some missing. The sample lists tens of thousands of clones, almost 75% occurring once. As regards this clone: Its target is unknown.

The TCR was taken from a male donor with HIV. The chain couples TRBV27 to TRBJ2-1; a possible D gene is TRBD2 (6 bases). The sequenced sample was uncultured baseline CD8+ T cells from peripheral blood mononuclear cells (PBMCs). CDR3: CASSFQRVYNEQFF. CDR3 sequence (DNA): TGTGCCAGCAGTTTCCAGCGGGTATACAATGAGCAGTTCTTC.